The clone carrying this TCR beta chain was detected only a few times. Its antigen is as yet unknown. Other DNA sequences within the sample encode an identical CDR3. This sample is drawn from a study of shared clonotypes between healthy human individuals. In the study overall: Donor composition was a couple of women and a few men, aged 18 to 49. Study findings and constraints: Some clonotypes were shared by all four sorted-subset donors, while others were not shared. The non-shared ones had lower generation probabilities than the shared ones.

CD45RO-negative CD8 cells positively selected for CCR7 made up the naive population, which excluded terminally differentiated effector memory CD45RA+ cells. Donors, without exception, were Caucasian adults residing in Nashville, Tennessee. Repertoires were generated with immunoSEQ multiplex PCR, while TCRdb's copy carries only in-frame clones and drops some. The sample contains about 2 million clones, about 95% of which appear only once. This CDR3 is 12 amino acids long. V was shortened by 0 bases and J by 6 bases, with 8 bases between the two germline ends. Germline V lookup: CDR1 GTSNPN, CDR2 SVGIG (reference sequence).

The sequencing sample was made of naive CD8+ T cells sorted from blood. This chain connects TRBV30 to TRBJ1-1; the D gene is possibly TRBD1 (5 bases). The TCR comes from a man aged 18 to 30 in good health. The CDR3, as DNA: TGTGCCTGGAGTGTAGGGACCTCTGAAGCTTTCTTT. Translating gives CAWSVGTSEAFF.